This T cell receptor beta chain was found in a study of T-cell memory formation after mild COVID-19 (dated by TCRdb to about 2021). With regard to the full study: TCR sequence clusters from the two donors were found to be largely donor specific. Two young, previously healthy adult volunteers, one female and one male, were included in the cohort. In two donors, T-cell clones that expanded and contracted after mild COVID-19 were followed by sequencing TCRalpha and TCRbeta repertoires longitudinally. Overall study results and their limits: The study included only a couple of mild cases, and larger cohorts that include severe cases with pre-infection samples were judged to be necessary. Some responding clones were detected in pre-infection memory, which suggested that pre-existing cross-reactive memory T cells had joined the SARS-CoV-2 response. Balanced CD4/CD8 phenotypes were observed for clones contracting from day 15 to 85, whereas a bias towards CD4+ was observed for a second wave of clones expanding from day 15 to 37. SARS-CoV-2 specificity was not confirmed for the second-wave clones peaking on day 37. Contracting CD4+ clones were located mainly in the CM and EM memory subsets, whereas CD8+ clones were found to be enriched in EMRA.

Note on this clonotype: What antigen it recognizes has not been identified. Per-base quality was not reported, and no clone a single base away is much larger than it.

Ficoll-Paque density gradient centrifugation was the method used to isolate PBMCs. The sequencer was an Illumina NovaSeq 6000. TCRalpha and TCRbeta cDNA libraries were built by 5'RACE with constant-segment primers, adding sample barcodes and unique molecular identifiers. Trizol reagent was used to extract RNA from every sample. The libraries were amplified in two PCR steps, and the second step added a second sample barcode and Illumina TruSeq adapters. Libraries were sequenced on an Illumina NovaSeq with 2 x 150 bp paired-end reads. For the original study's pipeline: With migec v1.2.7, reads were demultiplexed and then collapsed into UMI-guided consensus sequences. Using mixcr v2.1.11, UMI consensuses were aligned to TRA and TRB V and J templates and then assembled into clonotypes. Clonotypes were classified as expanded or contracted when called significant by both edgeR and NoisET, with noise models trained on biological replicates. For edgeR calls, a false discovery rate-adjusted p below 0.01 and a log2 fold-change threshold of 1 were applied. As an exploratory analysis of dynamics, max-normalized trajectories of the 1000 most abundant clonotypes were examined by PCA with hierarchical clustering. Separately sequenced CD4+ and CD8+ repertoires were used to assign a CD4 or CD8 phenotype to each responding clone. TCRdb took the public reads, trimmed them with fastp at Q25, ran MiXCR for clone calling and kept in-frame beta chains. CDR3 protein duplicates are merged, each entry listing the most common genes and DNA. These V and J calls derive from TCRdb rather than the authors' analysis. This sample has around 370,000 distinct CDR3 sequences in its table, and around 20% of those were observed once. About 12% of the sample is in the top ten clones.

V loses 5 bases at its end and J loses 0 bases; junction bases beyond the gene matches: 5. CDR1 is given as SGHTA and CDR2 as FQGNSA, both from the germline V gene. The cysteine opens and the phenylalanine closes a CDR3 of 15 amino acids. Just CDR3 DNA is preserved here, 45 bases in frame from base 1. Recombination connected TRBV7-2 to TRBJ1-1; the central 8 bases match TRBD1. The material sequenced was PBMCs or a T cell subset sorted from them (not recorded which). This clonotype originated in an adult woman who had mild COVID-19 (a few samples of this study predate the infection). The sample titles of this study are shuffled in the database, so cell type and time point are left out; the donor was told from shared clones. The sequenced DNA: TGTGCCAGCAGCCTTACGACAGGGGTGAACACTGAAGCTTTCTTT. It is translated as CASSLTTGVNTEAFF.